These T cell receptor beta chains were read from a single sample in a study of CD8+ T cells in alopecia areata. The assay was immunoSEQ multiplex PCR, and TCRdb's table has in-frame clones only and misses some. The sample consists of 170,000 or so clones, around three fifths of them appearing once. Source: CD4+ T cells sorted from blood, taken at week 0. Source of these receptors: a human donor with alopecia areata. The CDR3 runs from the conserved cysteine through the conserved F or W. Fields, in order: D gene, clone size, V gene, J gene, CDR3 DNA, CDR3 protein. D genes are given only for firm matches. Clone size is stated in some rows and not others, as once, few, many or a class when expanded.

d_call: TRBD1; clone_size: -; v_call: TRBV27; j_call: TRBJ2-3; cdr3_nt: TGTGCCAGCAACGTCCGGACAGGGTACACAGATACGCAGTATTTT; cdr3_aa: CASNVRTGYTDTQYF
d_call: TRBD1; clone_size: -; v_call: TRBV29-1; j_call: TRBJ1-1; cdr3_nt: TGCAGCGTGAAAAACAGGGGGGTGGGCACTGAAGCTTTCTTT; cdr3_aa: CSVKNRGVGTEAFF
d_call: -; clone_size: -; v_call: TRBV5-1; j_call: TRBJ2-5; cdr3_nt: TGCGCCAGCAGCTTAGCGGAACAAGAGACCCAGTACTTC; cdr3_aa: CASSLAEQETQYF
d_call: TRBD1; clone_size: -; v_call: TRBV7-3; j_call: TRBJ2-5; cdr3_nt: TGTGCCAGCAGCGCCGGACAGGGTGTCCAAGAGACCCAGTACTTC; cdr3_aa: CASSAGQGVQETQYF
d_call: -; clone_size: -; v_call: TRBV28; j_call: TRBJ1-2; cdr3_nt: TGTGCCAGCAGTTTTCCACTCGGCGGTAACTATGGCTACACCTTC; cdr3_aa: CASSFPLGGNYGYTF
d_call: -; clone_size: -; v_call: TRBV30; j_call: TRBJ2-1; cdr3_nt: TGTGCCTGGAGTGTTATGTCCTGGGTGGGGGCAGGGGTTCGCAATGAGCAGTTCTTC; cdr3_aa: CAWSVMSWVGAGVRNEQFF
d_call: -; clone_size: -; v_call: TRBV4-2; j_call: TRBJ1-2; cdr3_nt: TGTGCCAGCAGCCCCAAAGCGGGGGGAGCTAACTATGGCTACACCTTC; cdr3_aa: CASSPKAGGANYGYTF
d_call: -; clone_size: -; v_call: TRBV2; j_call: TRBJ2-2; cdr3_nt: TGTGCCAGCAGGCGGGACAGAACTCTCACCGGGGAGCTGTTTTTT; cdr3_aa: CASRRDRTLTGELFF
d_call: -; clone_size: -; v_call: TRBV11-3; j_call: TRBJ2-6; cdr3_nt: TGTGCCAGCAGCTCTCGGGGAGGTGGGGCCAACGTCCTGACTTTC; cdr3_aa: CASSSRGGGANVLTF
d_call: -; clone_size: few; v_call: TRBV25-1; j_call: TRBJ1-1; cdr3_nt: TGTGCCAGCATAGGGGCCTCCTTAAGGAACACTGAAGCTTTCTTT; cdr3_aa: CASIGASLRNTEAFF
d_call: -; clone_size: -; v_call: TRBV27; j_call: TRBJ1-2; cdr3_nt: TGTGCCAGCAGTTTAAGGGGGAATGCCTATGGCTACACCTTC; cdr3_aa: CASSLRGNAYGYTF
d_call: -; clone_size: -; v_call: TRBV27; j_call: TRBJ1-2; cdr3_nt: TGTGCCAGCAGTTCTTTAGGGTTCTCTGGCTACACCTTC; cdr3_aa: CASSSLGFSGYTF
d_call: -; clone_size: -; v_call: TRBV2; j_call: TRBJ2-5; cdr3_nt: TGTGCCAGCAGCCTGGAGAGGGGATACCGCCAAGAGACCCAGTACTTC; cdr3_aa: CASSLERGYRQETQYF
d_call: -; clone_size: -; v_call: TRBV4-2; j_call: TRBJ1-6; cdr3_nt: TGTGCCAGCAGCCAAGATCGCATATATTCACCCCTCCACTTT; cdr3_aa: CASSQDRIYSPLHF
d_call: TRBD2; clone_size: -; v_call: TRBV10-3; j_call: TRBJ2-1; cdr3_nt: TGTGCCATTACTAGCGGGGGGGCTTACGATGAGCAGTTCTTC; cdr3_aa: CAITSGGAYDEQFF
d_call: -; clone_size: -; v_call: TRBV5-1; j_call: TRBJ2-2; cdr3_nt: TGCGCCAGCAGCTTGAGGGGCCCGAACACCGGGGAGCTGTTTTTT; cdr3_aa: CASSLRGPNTGELFF
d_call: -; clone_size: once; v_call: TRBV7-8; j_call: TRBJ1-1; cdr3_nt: TGTGCCAGCAGCTTAGGGGCCAACACTGAAGCCTTCTTT; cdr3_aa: CASSLGANTEAFF
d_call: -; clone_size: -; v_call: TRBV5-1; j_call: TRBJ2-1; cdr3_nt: TGCGCCAGCCACGAGACAGGCCTCCGCTACAATGAGCAGTTCTTC; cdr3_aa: CASHETGLRYNEQFF
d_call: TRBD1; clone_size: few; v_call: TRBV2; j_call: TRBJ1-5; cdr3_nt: TGTGCCAGCCAAAGGGAGGGGGCGAGCAATCAGCCCCAGCATTTT; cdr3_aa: CASQREGASNQPQHF
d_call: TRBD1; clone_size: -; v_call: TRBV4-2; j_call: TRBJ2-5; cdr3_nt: TGTGCCAGCAGCCAAGTAGGACAGGGGGCTGGAGAGACCCAGTACTTC; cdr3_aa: CASSQVGQGAGETQYF
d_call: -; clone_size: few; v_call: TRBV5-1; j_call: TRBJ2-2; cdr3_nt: TGCGCCAGCAGCCCGGGCGCCGGGGAGCTGTTTTTT; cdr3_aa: CASSPGAGELFF
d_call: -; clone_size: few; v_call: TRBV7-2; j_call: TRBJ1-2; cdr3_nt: TGTGCCAGCAGCAGGCAGCCCTATGGCTACACCTTC; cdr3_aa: CASSRQPYGYTF
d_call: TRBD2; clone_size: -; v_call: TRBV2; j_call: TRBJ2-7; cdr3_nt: TGTGCCAGCAGGAATAGCGGGGGCTACGAGCAGTACTTC; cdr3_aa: CASRNSGGYEQYF
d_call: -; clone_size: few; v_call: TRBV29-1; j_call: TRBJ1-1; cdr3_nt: TGCAGCGTCCGTGGACAGACGAACACTGAAGCTTTCTTT; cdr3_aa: CSVRGQTNTEAFF
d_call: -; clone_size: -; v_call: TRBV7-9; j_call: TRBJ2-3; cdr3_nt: TGTGCCAGCAGATACTCCGGGGCCGGAATCACAGATACGCAGTATTTT; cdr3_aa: CASRYSGAGITDTQYF
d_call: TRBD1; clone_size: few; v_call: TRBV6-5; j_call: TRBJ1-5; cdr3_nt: TGTGCCAGCAGTTCCTCGGGACAGGACGGGCAGCCCCAGCATTTT; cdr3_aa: CASSSSGQDGQPQHF
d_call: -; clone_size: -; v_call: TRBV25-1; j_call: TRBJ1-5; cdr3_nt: TGTGCCAGCAGTGAATACAGATCCTATCAGCCCCAGCATTTT; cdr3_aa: CASSEYRSYQPQHF
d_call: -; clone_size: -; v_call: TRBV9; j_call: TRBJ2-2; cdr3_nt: TGTGCCAGCAGCGTACAGACGACGAACACCGGGGAGCTGTTTTTT; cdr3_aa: CASSVQTTNTGELFF
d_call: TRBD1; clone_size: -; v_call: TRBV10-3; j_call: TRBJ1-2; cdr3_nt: TGTGCCTCCATAGAAGGACAGGGAGACTATGGCTACACCTTC; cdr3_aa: CASIEGQGDYGYTF
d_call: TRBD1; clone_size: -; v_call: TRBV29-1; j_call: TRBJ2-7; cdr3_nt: TGCAGCGGGGGGACAGCTTCCTACGAGCAGTACTTC; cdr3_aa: CSGGTASYEQYF
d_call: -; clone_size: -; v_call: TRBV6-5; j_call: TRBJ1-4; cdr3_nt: TGTGCCAGCAGTTACTACAGGCAGGCTGAAAAACTGTTTTTT; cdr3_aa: CASSYYRQAEKLFF
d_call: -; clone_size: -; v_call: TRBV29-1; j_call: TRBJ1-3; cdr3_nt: TGCAGCGTTGAAGACGGATACTCTGGAAACACCATATATTTT; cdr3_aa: CSVEDGYSGNTIYF
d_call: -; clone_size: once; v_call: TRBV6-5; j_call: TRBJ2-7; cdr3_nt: TGTGCCAGCAGTCCCGCGGGGCTAGCAGGGCAGTACTTC; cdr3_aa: CASSPAGLAGQYF
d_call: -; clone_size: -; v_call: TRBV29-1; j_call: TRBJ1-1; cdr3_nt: TGCAGCGTAACCCAGGCTGGACTCCTCTTAAACACTGAAGCTTTCTTT; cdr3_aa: CSVTQAGLLLNTEAFF
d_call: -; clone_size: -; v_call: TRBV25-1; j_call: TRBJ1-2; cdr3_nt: TGTGCCAGCAGTGACAGGGTCCGCTACACCTTC; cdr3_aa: CASSDRVRYTF
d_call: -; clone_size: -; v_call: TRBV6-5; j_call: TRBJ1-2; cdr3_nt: TGTGCCAGCAGGGTTGGCTCCCTGGGTAACTATGGCTACACCTTC; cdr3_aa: CASRVGSLGNYGYTF
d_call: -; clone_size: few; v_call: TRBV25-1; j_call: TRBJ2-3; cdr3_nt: TGTGCCAGCAGTGAAATCTCTCCGGGGATCACAGATACGCAGTATTTT; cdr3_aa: CASSEISPGITDTQYF
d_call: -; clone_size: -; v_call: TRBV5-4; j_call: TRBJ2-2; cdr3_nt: TGTGCCAGCAGTTTACCAGGAGTCGGGGAGCTGTTTTTT; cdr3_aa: CASSLPGVGELFF
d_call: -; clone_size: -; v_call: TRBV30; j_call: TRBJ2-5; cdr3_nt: TGTGCCTGGAATTTTGGCACCCAAGAGACCCAGTACTTC; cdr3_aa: CAWNFGTQETQYF
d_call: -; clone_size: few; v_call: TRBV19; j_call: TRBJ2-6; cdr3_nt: TGTGCCAGTAGGAAGGGGACGAGATCCTCTGGGGCCAACGTCCTGACTTTC; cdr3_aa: CASRKGTRSSGANVLTF
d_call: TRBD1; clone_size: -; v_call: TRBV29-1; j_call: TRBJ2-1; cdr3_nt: TGCAGCGTGATCCCGGGACAGGGGGGTAATGAGCAGTTCTTC; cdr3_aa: CSVIPGQGGNEQFF
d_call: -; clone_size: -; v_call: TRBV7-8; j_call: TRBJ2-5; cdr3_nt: TGTGCCAGCAGCTTTCTCGGGGTCCAAGAGACCCAGTACTTC; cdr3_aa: CASSFLGVQETQYF
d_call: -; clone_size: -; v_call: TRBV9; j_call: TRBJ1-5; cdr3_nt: TGTGCCAGCGGGATGGCTATGCAGCCCCAGCATTTT; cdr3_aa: CASGMAMQPQHF
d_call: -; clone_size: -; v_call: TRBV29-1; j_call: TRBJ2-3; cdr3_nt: TGCAGCGTTCGCGGGACAGCGGGGGCAGATACGCAGTATTTT; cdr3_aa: CSVRGTAGADTQYF
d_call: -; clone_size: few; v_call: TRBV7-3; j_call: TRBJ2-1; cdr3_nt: TGTGCCAGCAGCCCTTACAGAGGGGACAATGAGCAGTTCTTC; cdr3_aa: CASSPYRGDNEQFF
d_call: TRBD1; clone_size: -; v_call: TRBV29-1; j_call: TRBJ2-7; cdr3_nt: TGCAGCGTATTGGACAGGTCCAACTACGAGCAGTACTTC; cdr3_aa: CSVLDRSNYEQYF
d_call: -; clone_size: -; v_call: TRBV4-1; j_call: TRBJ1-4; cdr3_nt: TGCGCCAGCAGCCAAGATTGGGCCAATGGAAATGAAAAACTGTTTTTT; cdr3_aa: CASSQDWANGNEKLFF
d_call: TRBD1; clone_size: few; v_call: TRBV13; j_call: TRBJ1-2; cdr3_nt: TGTGCCAGCAGCTTGACCAGGGGGCCCGCTGGCTACACCTTC; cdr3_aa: CASSLTRGPAGYTF
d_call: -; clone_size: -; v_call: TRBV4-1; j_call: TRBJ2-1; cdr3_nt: TGCGCCAGCAGCGAGTTACCGCCGGCACAACAGTTCTTC; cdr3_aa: CASSELPPAQQFF
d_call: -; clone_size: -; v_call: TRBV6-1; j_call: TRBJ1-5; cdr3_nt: TGTGCCAGCAGTCAAGCCTCATTCGGAAATCAGCCCCAGCATTTT; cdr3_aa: CASSQASFGNQPQHF
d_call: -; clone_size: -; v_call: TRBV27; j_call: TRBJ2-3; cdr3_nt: TGTGCCAGCAGTTTATTCTGGGGGGACACAGATACGCAGTATTTT; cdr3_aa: CASSLFWGDTDTQYF
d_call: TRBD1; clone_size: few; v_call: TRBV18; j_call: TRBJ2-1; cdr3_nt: TGTGCCAGCTCACCGGGACAGGGAGCTGGCTACAATGAGCAGTTCTTC; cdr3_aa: CASSPGQGAGYNEQFF
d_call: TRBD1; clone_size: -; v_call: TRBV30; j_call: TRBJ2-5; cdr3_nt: TGTGCCTGGAGCTCCCTGCAGGGGGCCCCACAAGAGACCCAGTACTTC; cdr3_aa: CAWSSLQGAPQETQYF
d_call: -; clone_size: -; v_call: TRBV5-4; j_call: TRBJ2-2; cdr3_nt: TGTGCCAGCAGCATCTCTCCCGGGGAGCTGTTTTTT; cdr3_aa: CASSISPGELFF
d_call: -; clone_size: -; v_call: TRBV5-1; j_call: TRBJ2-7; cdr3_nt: TGCGCCAGCAGCGCGGGACAAGCGCACGAGCAGTACTTC; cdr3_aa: CASSAGQAHEQYF
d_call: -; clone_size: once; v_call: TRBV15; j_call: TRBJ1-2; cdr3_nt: TGTGCCACCAGCAGAGGCCCGGTGGGAATCAACTATGGCTACACCTTC; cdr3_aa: CATSRGPVGINYGYTF
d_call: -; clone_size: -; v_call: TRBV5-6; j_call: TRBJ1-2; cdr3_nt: TGTGCCAGCAGCTGGACCCTCGAGGGTAATCACAACTATGGCTACACCTTC; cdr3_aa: CASSWTLEGNHNYGYTF
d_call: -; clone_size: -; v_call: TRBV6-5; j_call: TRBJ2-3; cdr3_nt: TGTGCCAGCAGCGTTCAGGGAGATACGCAGTATTTT; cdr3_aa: CASSVQGDTQYF
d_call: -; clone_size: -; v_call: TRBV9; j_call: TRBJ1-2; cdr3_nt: TGTGCCAGCAGCCCGAGTTCAGGGAGGAGGGCCTATGGCTACACCTTC; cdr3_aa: CASSPSSGRRAYGYTF
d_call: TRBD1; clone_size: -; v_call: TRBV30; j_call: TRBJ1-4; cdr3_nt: TGTGCCTTCCGGGACAGGGTTGACGCGTCTGAAAAACTGTTTTTT; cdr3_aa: CAFRDRVDASEKLFF